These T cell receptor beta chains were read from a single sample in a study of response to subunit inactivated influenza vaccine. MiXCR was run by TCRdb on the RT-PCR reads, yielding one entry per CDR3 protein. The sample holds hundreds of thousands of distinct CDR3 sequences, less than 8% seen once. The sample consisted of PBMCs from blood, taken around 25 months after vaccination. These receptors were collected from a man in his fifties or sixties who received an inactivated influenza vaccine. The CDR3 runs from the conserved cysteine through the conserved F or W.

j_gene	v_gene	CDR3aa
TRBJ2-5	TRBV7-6	CASAMKAGGETQYF
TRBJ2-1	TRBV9	CASSVGASGGFNEQFF
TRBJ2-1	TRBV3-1	CASSLTWGHNEQFF
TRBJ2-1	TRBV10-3	CAISESVRPGASSYNEQFF
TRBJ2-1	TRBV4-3	CASSQDYPGLAGVTYNEQFF
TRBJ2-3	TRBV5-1	CASSWAGGRGDTQYF
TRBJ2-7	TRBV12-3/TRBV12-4	CASSSSWTEARHYEQYF
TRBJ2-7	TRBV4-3	CASSQEALGAGAGLDEQYF
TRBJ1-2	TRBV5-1	CASSWDRLYGYTF
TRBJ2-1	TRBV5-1	CASSPGRNYNEQFF
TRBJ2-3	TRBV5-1	CASSLQGLTDTQYF
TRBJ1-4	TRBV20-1	CSASHGQGEYNEKLFF
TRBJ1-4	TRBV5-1	CASSTTGGPLNEKLFF
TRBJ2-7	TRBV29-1	CSVAPRLAAYEQYF
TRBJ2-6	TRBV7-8	CASSLARLTRRSGANVLTF
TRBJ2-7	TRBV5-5	CASSLELDPVYEQYF
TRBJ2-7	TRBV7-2	CASSLSPKEQYF
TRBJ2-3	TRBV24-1	CATSRGRSSDTQYF
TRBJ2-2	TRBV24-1	CATSELADTGELFF
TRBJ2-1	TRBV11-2	CASSSPVGLLVVNEQFF
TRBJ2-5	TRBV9	CASSVSPQETQYF
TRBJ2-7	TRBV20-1	CSATQGQVDGEQYF
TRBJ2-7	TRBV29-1	CSVDNLQGARGEQYF
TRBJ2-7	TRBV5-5	CASSSGDRLLEQYF
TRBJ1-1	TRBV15	CATSREPFRGGAEAFF
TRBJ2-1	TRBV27	CASSPGLAGRSEQFF
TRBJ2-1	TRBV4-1	CASSQWESTYNEQFF
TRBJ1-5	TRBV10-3	CAISEPGNQPQHF